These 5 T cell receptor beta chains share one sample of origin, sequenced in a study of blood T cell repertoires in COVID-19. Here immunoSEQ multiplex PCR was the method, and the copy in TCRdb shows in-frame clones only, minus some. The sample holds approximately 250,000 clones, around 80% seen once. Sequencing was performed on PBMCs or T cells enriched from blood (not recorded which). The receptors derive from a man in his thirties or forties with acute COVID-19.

CDR3 DNA: TGCGCCAGCAGTCAATCGGAGCGAGAAGAGGCAGATACGCAGTATTTT. Translating it yields CASSQSEREEADTQYF. The chain couples TRBV23-1 to TRBJ2-3; D ambiguous. Being an ORF, TRBV23-1 has a function that is uncertain. This CDR3 has 16 amino acids. The V and J ends lost 0 bases and 4 bases respectively, with 14 bases between them.

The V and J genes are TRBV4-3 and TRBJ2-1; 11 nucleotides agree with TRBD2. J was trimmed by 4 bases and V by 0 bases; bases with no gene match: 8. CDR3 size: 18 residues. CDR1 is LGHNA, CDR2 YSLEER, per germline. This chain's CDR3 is CASSQDELAGGRYNEQFF. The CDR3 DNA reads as TGCGCCAGCAGCCAAGATGAGCTAGCGGGAGGCAGGTACAATGAGCAGTTCTTC.

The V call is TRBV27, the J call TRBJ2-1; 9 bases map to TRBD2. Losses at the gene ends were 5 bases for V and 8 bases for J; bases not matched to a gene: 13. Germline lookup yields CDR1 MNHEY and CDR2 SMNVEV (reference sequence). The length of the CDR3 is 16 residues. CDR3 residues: CASSPLGLARSDEQFF. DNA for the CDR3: TGTGCCAGCAGTCCCCTAGGACTAGCGAGGTCTGATGAGCAGTTCTTC.

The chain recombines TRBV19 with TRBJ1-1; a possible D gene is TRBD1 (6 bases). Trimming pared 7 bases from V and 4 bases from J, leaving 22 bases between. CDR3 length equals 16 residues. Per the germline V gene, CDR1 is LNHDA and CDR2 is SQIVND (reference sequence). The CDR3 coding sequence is TGTGCCAGTACCTATACAGGGATCCTAGGGAGCACTGAAGCTTTCTTT. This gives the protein CASTYTGILGSTEAFF.

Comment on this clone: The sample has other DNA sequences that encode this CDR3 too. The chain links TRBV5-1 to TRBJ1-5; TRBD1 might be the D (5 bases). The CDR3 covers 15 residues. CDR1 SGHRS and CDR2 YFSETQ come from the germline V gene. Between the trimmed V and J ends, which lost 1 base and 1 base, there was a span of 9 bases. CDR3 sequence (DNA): TGCGCCAGCAGCTTGTCAGGGTCAAGCAATCAGCCCCAGCATTTT. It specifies CASSLSGSSNQPQHF.